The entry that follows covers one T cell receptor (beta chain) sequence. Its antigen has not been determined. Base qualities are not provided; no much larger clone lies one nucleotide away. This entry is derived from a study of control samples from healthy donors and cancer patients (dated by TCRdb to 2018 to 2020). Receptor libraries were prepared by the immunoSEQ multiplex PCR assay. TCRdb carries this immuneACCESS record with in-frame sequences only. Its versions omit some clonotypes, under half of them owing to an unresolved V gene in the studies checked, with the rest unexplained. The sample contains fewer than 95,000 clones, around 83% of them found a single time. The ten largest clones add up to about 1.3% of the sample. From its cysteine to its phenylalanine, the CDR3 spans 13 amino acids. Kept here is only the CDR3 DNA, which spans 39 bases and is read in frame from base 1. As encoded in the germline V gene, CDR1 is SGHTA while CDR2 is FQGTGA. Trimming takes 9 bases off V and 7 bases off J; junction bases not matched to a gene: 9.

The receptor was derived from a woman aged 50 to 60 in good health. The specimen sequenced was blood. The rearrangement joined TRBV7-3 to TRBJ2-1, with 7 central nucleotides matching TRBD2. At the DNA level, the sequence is TGTGCCAGTGGACTAGGTTTAGGGAATGAGCAGTTCTTC. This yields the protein CASGLGLGNEQFF.